Sequencing of this T cell receptor beta chain was carried out in a study of T cells after yellow fever vaccination. Study-level information: The fractions with low cell numbers were processed using SMART-Seq v4 Ultra Low Input.

The TCR cDNA carried a universal primer site and UMIs from 5'RACE template switching. TCRdb fed the 5' RACE reads into MiXCR, producing one record per CDR3 protein. This table holds 150,000 to 200,000 distinct CDR3 sequences, 5.5% to 8% found once. Study outcomes and limitations: There was a possibility that FACS-sorted repertoires contained abundant clonotypes contaminating from the bulk population.

Germline CDR1 and CDR2: SNHLY and FYNNEI. CDR3 size: 14 residues. V lost 5 bases to trimming and J lost 4 bases, with 14 bases between them. This clonotype was seen many times. Antigen specificity is unknown. This TCR was recovered from a man aged 18 to 30 who received the YFV17D yellow fever vaccine. The V gene is TRBV2, the J gene TRBJ1-2; D is uncertain. Sequenced here: CD4+ T cells sorted from PBMCs, sampled on the day of the first yellow fever vaccination. DNA for the CDR3: TGTGCCAGCAGTCCCGGCGGAATGGCCTATGGCTACACCTTC. Protein product: CASSPGGMAYGYTF.